The 9 T cell receptor beta chains below all came from one sample that was sequenced in a study of T cells in Graves' hyperthyroidism and ophthalmopathy. Amplified TCR beta CDR3 regions derived from RNA transcripts. The TCR CDR3 was amplified in a first-round RT-PCR using the HTBI primer set. TCRdb ran MiXCR on the multiplex PCR reads and lists one entry per CDR3 protein. The repertoire holds hundreds of thousands of distinct CDR3 sequences, less than 15% seen once, with more than 8.5% in the top ten. Source material: blood. These TCRs come from a woman between 18 and 30 years old with Graves' hyperthyroidism.

This clonotype has more than one count but fewer than ten. The chain recombines TRBV6-1 with TRBJ1-1; 7 bases are shared with TRBD1. Germline lookup yields CDR1 MNHNS and CDR2 SASEGT. With V trimmed by 5 bases and J by 10 bases, 13 bases remained unmatched. The CDR3 sequence is 14 residues long. The CDR3 here is CASSISRQGFIAFF. CDR3 nucleotide sequence: TGTGCCAGCAGTATATCGAGACAGGGTTTTATAGCTTTCTTT.

This clonotype was recorded at least ten times. The chain combines TRBV30 with TRBJ1-6, with D unclear. The CDR3 loop spans 12 amino acids. V was shortened by 5 bases and J by 18 bases, with 20 bases between the two germline ends. Germline loops: CDR1 GTSNPN, CDR2 SVGIG (reference sequence). This CDR3 reads CAWGNPRISPHF. The DNA of the CDR3 is TGTGCCTGGGGTAATCCGCGAATCTCCCCCCACTTT.

This chain uses TRBV6-9 with TRBJ2-1; TRBD2 might be the D (6 bases). V was shortened by 3 bases and J by 4 bases, with 10 bases between the two germline ends. This CDR3 has 14 residues. CDR1 and CDR2 (germline): MNHGY, SVAAGI. The CDR3 DNA reads as TGTGCCAGCAGTTACCGGGCGGGATACAATGAGCAGTTCTTC. Its protein product is CASSYRAGYNEQFF.

The sample holds many counts of this clonotype. The chain links TRBV6-1 to TRBJ1-1, with D uncertain. V dropped 7 bases and J dropped 0 bases, with 12 bases sitting between them. The CDR3 covers 14 residues. Germline CDR1 reads MNHNS; CDR2 reads SASEGT. The CDR3 nucleotides are TGTGCCAGCACCTTGATTAGAATGAACACTGAAGCTTTCTTT. It translates to CASTLIRMNTEAFF.

The chain couples TRBV9 to TRBJ2-7; possibly TRBD1 or TRBD2 for D (7 bases each). The CDR3 sequence is 15 residues long. V was shortened by 0 bases and J by 6 bases, with 16 bases between the two germline ends. Germline V gives CDR1 SGDLS, CDR2 YYNGEE. CDR3 protein: CASSVEGGGIAEQYF. Here the CDR3 DNA reads TGTGCCAGCAGCGTAGAGGGAGGGGGCATCGCCGAGCAGTACTTC.

The chain employs TRBV9 and TRBJ2-5, with 8 bases lining up with TRBD1. From germline, CDR1 is SGDLS and CDR2 YYNGEE. Germline trimming cut 3 bases from V and 5 bases from J; bases unmatched to any gene: 9. This CDR3 has 15 residues. DNA of the CDR3: TGTGCCAGCAGCGCCGGACAGGGAGGTTATGAGACCCAGTACTTC. Its protein is CASSAGQGGYETQYF.

This clonotype was counted between two and nine times. V gene TRBV19 combines with J gene TRBJ2-3; D is undetermined. V dropped 4 bases and J dropped 4 bases, with 18 bases sitting between them. Germline CDR1 LNHDA, CDR2 SQIVND (reference sequence). The CDR3 is 16 residues long. As DNA, the CDR3 is TGTGCCAGTAGTAGTAGGTGGACCTCTCGGTCAGATACGCAGTATTTT. Translating gives CASSSRWTSRSDTQYF.

This clonotype has ten or more counts. The chain recombines TRBV12-3 or TRBV12-4 with TRBJ1-5; tentatively, D is TRBD1 (6 bases). V gave up 3 bases and J gave up 4 bases, with 10 bases separating them. The CDR3 is made up of 14 amino acids. Here the CDR3 DNA reads TGTGCCAGCAGTTTTTTGGGGGCAAATCAGCCCCAGCATTTT. Amino acids: CASSFLGANQPQHF.

Regarding this clonotype: The conserved phenylalanine or tryptophan is not found at the CDR3 terminus, so this likely reflects a read error. This chain uses TRBV28 with TRBJ1-1; D might be TRBD1 (5 bases). There are 16 residues in the CDR3. The V end lost 2 bases, the J end lost 0 bases, and 13 bases lay between the germline ends. Germline CDR1 and CDR2: MDHEN and SYDVKM. The CDR3 DNA reads TGTGCCAGCAGTTTACTGGGGAGGGGCATGAACACTGAAGCTTTCTCT. Encoded protein: CASSLLGRGMNTEAFS.